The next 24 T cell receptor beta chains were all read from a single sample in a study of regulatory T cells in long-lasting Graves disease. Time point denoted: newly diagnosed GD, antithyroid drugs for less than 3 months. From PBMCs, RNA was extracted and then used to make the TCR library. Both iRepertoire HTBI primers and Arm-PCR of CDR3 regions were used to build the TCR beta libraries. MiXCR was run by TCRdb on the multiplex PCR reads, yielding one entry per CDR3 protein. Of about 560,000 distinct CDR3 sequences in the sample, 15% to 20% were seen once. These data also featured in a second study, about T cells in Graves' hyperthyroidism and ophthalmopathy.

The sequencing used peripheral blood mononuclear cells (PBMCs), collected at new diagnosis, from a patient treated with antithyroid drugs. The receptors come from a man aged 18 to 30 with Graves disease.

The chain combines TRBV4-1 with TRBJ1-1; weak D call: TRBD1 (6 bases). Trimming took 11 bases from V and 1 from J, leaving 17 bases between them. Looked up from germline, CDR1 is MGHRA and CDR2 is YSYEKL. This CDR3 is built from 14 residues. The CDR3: CAAMGGTRNTEAFF. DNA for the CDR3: TGCGCCGCCATGGGGGGGACACGGAACACTGAAGCTTTCTTT.

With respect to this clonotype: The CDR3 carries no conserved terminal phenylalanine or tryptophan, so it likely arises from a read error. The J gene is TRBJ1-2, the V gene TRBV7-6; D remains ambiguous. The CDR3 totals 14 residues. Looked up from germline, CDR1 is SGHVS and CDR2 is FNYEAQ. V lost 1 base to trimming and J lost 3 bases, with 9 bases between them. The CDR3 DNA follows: TGTGCCAGCAGCTTAGACAGAAATTACTATGGCTACACCTGC. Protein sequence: CASSLDRNYYGYTC.

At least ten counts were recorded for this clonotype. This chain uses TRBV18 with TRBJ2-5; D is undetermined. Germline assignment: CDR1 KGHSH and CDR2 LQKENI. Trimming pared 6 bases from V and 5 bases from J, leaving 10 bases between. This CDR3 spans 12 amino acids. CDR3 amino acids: CASSPAFETQYF. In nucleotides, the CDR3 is TGTGCCAGCTCTCCGGCCTTCGAGACCCAGTACTTC.

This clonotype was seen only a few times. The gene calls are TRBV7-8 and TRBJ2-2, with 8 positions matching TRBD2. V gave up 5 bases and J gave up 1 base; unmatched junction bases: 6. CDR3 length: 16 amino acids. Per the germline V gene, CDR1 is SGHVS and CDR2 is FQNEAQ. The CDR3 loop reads CASSPRTSLNTGELFF. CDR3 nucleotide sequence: TGTGCCAGCAGCCCGAGGACTAGCCTGAACACCGGGGAGCTGTTTTTT.

The CDR3 here is CASSRRKVATETQYF. DNA of the CDR3: TGTGCCAGTAGTAGAAGGAAGGTAGCTACGGAGACCCAGTACTTC. The chain couples TRBV19 to TRBJ2-3; unclear D gene. Near its end, the DNA agrees better with TRBJ2-5, so the J call may be wrong. The germline gives CDR1 LNHDA, CDR2 SQIVND (reference sequence). The CDR3 length is 15 residues.

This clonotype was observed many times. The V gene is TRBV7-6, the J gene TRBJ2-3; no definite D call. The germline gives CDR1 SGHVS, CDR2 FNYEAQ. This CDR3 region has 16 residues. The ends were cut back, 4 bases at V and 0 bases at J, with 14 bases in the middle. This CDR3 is CASSSRLSASTDTQYF. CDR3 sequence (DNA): TGTGCCAGCAGCTCGCGACTGAGCGCTAGCACAGATACGCAGTATTTT.

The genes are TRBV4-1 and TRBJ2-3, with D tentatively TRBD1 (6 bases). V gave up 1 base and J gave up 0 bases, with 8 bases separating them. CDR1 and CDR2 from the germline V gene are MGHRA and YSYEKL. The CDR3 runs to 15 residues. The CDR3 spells CASSQGTGSTDTQYF. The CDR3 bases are TGCGCCAGCAGCCAAGGCACAGGGAGCACAGATACGCAGTATTTT.

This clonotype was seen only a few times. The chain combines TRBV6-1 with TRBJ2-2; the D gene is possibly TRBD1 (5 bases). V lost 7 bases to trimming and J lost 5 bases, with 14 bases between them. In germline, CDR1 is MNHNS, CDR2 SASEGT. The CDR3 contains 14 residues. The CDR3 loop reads CASNRAGWTGELFF. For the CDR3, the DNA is TGTGCCAGCAATAGGGCAGGGTGGACCGGGGAGCTGTTTTTT.

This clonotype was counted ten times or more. The CDR3 sequence is CASSLEHEQYF. The CDR3 bases are TGTGCCAGCAGCTTAGAGCATGAGCAGTACTTC. The chain uses TRBV7-2 and TRBJ2-7; no clear D gene. Looked up from germline, CDR1 is SGHTA and CDR2 is FQGNSA. V was shortened by 1 base and J by 7 bases, with 5 bases between the two germline ends. The CDR3 has 11 residues.

CDR3 amino acids: CASSDEQGYQETQYF. The CDR3 nucleotides are TGTGCCAGCAGTGACGAACAGGGTTACCAAGAGACCCAGTACTTC. The rearrangement links TRBV6-1 to TRBJ2-5; TRBD1 is a possible D gene (6 bases). The CDR3 spans 15 residues. Trimming stripped 3 bases from V and 0 bases from J, with 11 bases between. Germline CDR1 MNHNS, CDR2 SASEGT.

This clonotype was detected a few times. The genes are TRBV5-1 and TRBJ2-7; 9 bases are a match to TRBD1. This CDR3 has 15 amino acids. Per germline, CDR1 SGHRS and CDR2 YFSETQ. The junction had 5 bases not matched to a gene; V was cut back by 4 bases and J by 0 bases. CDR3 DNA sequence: TGCGCCAGCAGCGCCGCGGGACAGGGCTCCTACGAGCAGTACTTC. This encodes CASSAAGQGSYEQYF.

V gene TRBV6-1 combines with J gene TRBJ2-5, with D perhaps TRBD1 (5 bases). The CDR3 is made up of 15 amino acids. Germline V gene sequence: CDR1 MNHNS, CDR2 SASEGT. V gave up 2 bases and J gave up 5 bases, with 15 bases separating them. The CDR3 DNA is TGTGCCAGCAGTGAAATGTTAGGGGCGGAGGAGACCCAGTACTTC. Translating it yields CASSEMLGAEETQYF.

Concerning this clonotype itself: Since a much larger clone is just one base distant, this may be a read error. The CDR3 DNA follows: TGTGCCAGCAGTCATGCTAGCGGGAGTTCCGTTCGGAGCACAGATACGCAGTATTTT. Its protein product is CASSHASGSSVRSTDTQYF. This chain joins TRBV12-3 or TRBV12-4 and TRBJ2-3; 10 nucleotides match TRBD2. The CDR3 is 19 amino acids. J gave up 0 bases and V 5 bases, and 14 bases lay outside the gene matches.

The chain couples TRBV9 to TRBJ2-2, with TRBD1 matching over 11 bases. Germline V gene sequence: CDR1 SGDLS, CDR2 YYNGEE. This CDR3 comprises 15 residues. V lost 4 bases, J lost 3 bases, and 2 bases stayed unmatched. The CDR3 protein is CASSTGQGDTGELFF. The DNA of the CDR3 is TGTGCCAGCAGCACGGGACAGGGGGACACCGGGGAGCTGTTTTTT.

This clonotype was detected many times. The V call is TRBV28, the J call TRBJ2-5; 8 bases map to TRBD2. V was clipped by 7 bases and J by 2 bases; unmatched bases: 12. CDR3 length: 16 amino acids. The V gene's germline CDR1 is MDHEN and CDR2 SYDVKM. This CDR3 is CASIRSYGREQETQYF. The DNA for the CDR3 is TGTGCCAGCATCCGGTCCTACGGGAGGGAACAAGAGACCCAGTACTTC.

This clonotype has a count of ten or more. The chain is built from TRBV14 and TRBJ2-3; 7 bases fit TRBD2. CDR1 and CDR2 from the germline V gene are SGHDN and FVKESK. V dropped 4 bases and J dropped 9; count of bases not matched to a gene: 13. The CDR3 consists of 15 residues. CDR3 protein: CASSLSGSRSATQYF. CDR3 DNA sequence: TGTGCCAGCAGCCTTAGCGGGTCGAGGTCTGCCACGCAGTATTTT.

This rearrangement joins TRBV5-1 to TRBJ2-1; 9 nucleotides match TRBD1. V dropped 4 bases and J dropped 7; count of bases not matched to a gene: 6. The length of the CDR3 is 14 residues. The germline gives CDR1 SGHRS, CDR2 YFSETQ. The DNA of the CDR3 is TGCGCCAGCAGCCACGACAGGGGGTGGAATGAGCAGTTCTTC. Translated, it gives CASSHDRGWNEQFF.

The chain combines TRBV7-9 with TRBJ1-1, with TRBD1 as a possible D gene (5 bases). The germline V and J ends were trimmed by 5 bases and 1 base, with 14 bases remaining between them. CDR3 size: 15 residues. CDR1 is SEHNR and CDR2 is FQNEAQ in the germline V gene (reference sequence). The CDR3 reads CASSPSFGGNTEAFF. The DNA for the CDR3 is TGTGCCAGCAGCCCGTCATTCGGGGGGAACACTGAAGCTTTCTTT. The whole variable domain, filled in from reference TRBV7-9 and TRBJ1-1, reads DTGVSQNPRHKITKRGQNVTFRCDPISEHNRLYWYRQTLGQGPEFLTYFQNEAQLEKSRLLSDRFSAERPKGSFSTLEIQRTEQGDSAMYLCASSPSFGGNTEAFFGQGTRLTVV.

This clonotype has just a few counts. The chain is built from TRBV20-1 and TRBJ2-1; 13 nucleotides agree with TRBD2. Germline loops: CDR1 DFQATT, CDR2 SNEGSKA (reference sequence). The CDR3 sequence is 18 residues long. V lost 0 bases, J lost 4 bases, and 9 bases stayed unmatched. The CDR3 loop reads CSARDTSGRARAYNEQFF. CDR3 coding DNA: TGCAGTGCTAGAGATACTAGCGGGAGGGCCCGGGCATACAATGAGCAGTTCTTC.

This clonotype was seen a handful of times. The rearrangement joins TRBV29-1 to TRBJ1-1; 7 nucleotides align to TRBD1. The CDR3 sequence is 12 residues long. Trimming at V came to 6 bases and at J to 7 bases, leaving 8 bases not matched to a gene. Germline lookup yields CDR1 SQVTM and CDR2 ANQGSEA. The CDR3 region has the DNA TGCAGCGTGGATCCAGGGGGACATGAAGCTTTCTTT. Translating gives CSVDPGGHEAFF.

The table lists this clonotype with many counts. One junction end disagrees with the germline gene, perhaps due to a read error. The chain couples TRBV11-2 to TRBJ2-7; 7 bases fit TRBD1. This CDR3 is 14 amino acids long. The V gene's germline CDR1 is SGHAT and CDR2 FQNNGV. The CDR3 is CASTLTGASYEQYF. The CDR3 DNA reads TGTGCCAGCACCTTAACAGGGGCTTCCTACGAGCAGTACTTC.

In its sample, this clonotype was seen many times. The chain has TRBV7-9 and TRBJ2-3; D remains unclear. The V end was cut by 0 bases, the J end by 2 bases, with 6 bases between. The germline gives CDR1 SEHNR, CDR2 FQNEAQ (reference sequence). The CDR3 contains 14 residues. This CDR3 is CASSLARTTDTQYF. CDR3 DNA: TGTGCCAGCAGCTTAGCGCGGACCACAGATACGCAGTATTTT. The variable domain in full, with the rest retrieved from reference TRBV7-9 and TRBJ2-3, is DTGVSQNPRHKITKRGQNVTFRCDPISEHNRLYWYRQTLGQGPEFLTYFQNEAQLEKSRLLSDRFSAERPKGSFSTLEIQRTEQGDSAMYLCASSLARTTDTQYFGPGTRLTVL.

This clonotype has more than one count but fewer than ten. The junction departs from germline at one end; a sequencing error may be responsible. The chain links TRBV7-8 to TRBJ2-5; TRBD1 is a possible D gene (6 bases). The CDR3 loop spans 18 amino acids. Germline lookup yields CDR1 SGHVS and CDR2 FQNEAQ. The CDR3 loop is CANSLVGPGHPGEETQYF. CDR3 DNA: TGTGCCAACAGCTTAGTCGGTCCGGGACACCCTGGAGAAGAGACCCAGTACTTC.

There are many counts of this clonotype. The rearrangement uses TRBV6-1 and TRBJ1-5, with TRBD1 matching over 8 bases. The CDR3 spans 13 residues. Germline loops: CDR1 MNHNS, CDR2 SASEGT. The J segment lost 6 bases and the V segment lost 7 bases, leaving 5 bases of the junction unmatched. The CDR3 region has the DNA TGTGCCAGCAACCAGGGGGCGGGTCAGCCCCAGCATTTT. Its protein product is CASNQGAGQPQHF.